The sequence of this T cell receptor beta chain was determined in a study of T cells in Graves' hyperthyroidism and ophthalmopathy. The CDR3 regions of TCR beta were amplified from RNA transcripts. TCR CDR3 underwent first-round RT-PCR with the HTBI primer set. TCRdb called the multiplex PCR reads again in MiXCR, with one record for every CDR3 protein. The data contain a few hundred thousand distinct CDR3 sequences, approximately 48% of them singletons. Germline CDR1 is SGHNT and CDR2 is YYREEE (reference sequence). This CDR3 has 15 residues. Germline trimming cut 4 bases from V and 5 bases from J; bases unmatched to any gene: 8.

The chain uses TRBV5-4 and TRBJ1-1; 10 bases fit TRBD1. The sample was peripheral blood or thyroid tissue (not recorded which). The receptor was derived from an adult woman with Graves' disease, either hyperthyroidism or ophthalmopathy (not recorded which). The CDR3 protein is CASSAGWDRGTEAFF. CDR3 in DNA: TGTGCCAGCAGCGCCGGATGGGACAGGGGAACTGAAGCTTTCTTT.